Below, 17 T cell receptor beta chains from the same sample are listed, as sequenced in a study of response to subunit inactivated influenza vaccine. A single record per CDR3 protein comes from TCRdb applying MiXCR to the RT-PCR reads. Counted here are around 480,000 distinct CDR3 sequences, 15% to 20% occurring once; the ten biggest clones make up over 2.5%. The specimen was CD4+ T cells sorted from PBMCs, collected around 25 months after vaccination. These receptors all come from a man between 50 and 69 years old who received an inactivated influenza vaccine.

This clonotype was observed many times. The chain employs TRBV29-1 and TRBJ2-3; 7 bases line up with TRBD1. V trimming: 6 bases; J trimming: 2 bases; junction bases outside the gene matches: 8. The CDR3 loop spans 14 amino acids. Germline V gives CDR1 SQVTM, CDR2 ANQGSEA. CDR3 DNA sequence: TGCAGCGTCGGACAGGCGGAATACACAGATACGCAGTATTTT. This translates into CSVGQAEYTDTQYF.

This sequence joins TRBV4-3 and TRBJ1-4; TRBD1 matches at 9 bases. The length of the CDR3 is 14 residues. The germline gives CDR1 LGHNA, CDR2 YSLEER. V dropped 2 bases and J dropped 10; count of bases not matched to a gene: 5. The CDR3 DNA reads TGCGCCAGCAGCCAATCAACAGGGGGCGTAAAACTGTTTTTT. Protein sequence: CASSQSTGGVKLFF.

This sequence joins TRBV4-2 and TRBJ1-3, with D unresolved. V gave up 1 base and J gave up 0 bases, with 10 bases separating them. The germline CDR1 and CDR2 sequences are LGHNA and YNFKEQ. This CDR3 comprises 16 residues. The CDR3 region has the DNA TGTGCCAGCAGCCAAGGGGGAACGGCCTCTGGAAACACCATATATTTT. Protein: CASSQGGTASGNTIYF.

This clonotype occurred many times. The CDR3 protein is CASSNLLGKETQYF. The CDR3 DNA reads TGTGCCAGCAGTAATCTACTAGGAAAAGAGACCCAGTACTTC. V gene TRBV6-1 combines with J gene TRBJ2-5; D is possibly TRBD2 (5 bases). The germline V and J ends were trimmed by 5 bases and 3 bases, with 13 bases remaining between them. Germline V gene sequence: CDR1 MNHNS, CDR2 SASEGT. This CDR3 contains 14 residues.

The chain joins TRBV20-1 to TRBJ2-1; D ambiguous. CDR3 length: 14 residues. CDR1 and CDR2 (germline): DFQATT, SNEGSKA (reference sequence). Trimming removed 5 bases at V and 0 bases at J, with 11 bases between. The CDR3 DNA reads as TGCAGTGCTTTTTCACAGAGCTCCTACAATGAGCAGTTCTTC. Encoded protein: CSAFSQSSYNEQFF.

This clonotype came up a few times. The chain combines TRBV2 with TRBJ1-6; TRBD1 is a possible D gene (6 bases). The CDR3 covers 14 residues. The germline V gene has CDR1 SNHLY and CDR2 FYNNEI. Deletions cut 6 bases from V and 9 bases from J, with 15 bases between. The CDR3 sequence is CASREVTGSSPLHF. For the CDR3, the DNA is TGTGCCAGCAGGGAGGTGACAGGATCTTCACCCCTCCACTTT.

Written as DNA, the CDR3 is TGCGCCAGCAGCCCTCGGGCTAGCGGAGAGACCCAGTACTTC. It codes for CASSPRASGETQYF. The rearrangement joins TRBV4-3 to TRBJ2-5, with 7 bases identical to TRBD2. CDR3 size: 14 residues. The germline CDR1 and CDR2 sequences are LGHNA and YSLEER. J gave up 4 bases and V 4 bases, and 6 bases lay outside the gene matches.

V is TRBV25-1 and J is TRBJ1-3, with TRBD1 as a possible D gene (5 bases). CDR3 length: 15 amino acids. Germline V gives CDR1 MGHDK, CDR2 SYGVNS. V was trimmed by 4 bases and J by 0 bases, leaving 10 bases between them. The CDR3 coding sequence is TGTGCCAGCAGTGCTCCAGGGTACTCTGGAAACACCATATATTTT. Amino acid sequence: CASSAPGYSGNTIYF.

The J gene is TRBJ2-1, the V gene TRBV4-1; 10 bases are a match to TRBD2. Unmatched junction bases numbered 11, after V lost 2 bases and J lost 7 bases. The germline V gene encodes CDR1 MGHRA and CDR2 YSYEKL. The CDR3 covers 17 residues. The CDR3 region has the DNA TGCGCCAGCAGCCAACCGACCAGCGGGGGGGCTCGGAATGAGCAGTTCTTC. Amino acid sequence: CASSQPTSGGARNEQFF.

This clonotype was counted ten times or more. This chain connects TRBV20-1 to TRBJ1-5; TRBD1 is a possible D gene (6 bases). V lost 3 bases to trimming and J lost 1 base, with 10 bases between them. This CDR3 has 14 amino acids. Germline V gene data show CDR1 as DFQATT and CDR2 as SNEGSKA (reference sequence). CDR3 sequence: CSARPGASNQPQHF. CDR3 in DNA: TGCAGTGCTAGGCCGGGGGCAAGCAATCAGCCCCAGCATTTT.

This clonotype was seen a few times. The chain carries TRBV12-3 or TRBV12-4 and TRBJ1-6; D not resolved. The CDR3 loop spans 12 amino acids. The V end lost 5 bases, the J end lost 13 bases, and 12 bases lay between the germline ends. CDR3: CASSEPLGPLHF. Written as DNA, the CDR3 is TGTGCCAGCAGTGAACCCCTGGGGCCCCTCCACTTT.

This clonotype was observed a few times. V is TRBV7-9 and J is TRBJ1-2, with D tentatively TRBD1 (6 bases). The CDR3 runs to 13 residues. Between the trimmed V and J ends, which lost 2 bases and 7 bases, there was a span of 11 bases. The germline CDR1 and CDR2 sequences are SEHNR and FQNEAQ (reference sequence). CDR3 in DNA: TGTGCCAGCAGCTTACAGGGGTTGGTTGGCTACACCTTC. Residues: CASSLQGLVGYTF.

The table lists this clonotype with a few counts. V and J are TRBV7-2 and TRBJ1-2, with D uncertain. The CDR3 spans 14 residues. The V and J ends lost 1 base and 8 bases respectively, with 14 bases between them. Germline V gene data show CDR1 as SGHTA and CDR2 as FQGNSA. Here the CDR3 DNA reads TGTGCCAGCAGCTTAGACTGGACCGTCGGGGGCTACACCTTC. Translation: CASSLDWTVGGYTF.

This clonotype was seen more than once but under ten times. The chain links TRBV28 to TRBJ2-3, with D tentatively TRBD1 or TRBD2 (6 bases each). Germline-derived CDR1 and CDR2 are MDHEN and SYDVKM. The CDR3 loop spans 16 amino acids. The V end lost 6 bases, the J end lost 2 bases, and 18 bases lay between the germline ends. The CDR3 coding sequence is TGTGCCAGCAGACTACAGGGAGGTGGGATCACAGATACGCAGTATTTT. It encodes CASRLQGGGITDTQYF.

The chain has TRBV4-2 and TRBJ2-7; 13 positions match TRBD2. Germline CDR1 is LGHNA and CDR2 is YNFKEQ. Trimming cost V 5 bases and J 2 bases; bases outside gene matches: 6. CDR3 length equals 16 residues. In DNA form, the CDR3 reads TGTGCCAGCAGCACAAGTGGGACTAGCGGGGCCTACGAGCAGTACTTC. Its protein is CASSTSGTSGAYEQYF.

This chain connects TRBV5-1 to TRBJ2-5; 9 nucleotides agree with TRBD2. The CDR3 loop spans 18 amino acids. The V segment lost 3 bases and the J segment 4 bases; nucleotides outside the gene matches: 16. CDR1 and CDR2 (germline): SGHRS, YFSETQ. The CDR3 region has the DNA TGCGCCAGCAGCTCCCATCGATCTAGCGGGAAAGTGCGAGAGACCCAGTACTTC. Translated: CASSSHRSSGKVRETQYF.

This clonotype appeared many times. This chain links TRBV12-3 or TRBV12-4 with TRBJ2-5; D is unresolved. Trimming removed 7 bases at V and 2 bases at J, with 11 bases between. The CDR3 contains 13 residues. Here the CDR3 reads CASTGRRQETQYF. The CDR3 bases are TGTGCCAGCACCGGCCGTCGGCAAGAGACCCAGTACTTC.